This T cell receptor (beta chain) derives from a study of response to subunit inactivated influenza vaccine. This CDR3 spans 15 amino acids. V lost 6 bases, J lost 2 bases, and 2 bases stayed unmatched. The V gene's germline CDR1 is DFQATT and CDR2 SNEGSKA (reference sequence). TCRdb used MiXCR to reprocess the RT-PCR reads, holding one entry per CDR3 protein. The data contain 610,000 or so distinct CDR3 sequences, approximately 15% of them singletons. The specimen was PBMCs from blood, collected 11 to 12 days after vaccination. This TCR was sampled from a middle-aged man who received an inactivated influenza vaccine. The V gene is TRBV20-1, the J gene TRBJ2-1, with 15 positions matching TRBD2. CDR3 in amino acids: CSAWTSGRAYNEQFF. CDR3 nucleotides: TGCAGTGCGTGGACTAGCGGGAGGGCCTACAATGAGCAGTTCTTC.